Listed below are T cell receptor beta chains from one sample, sequenced in a study of regulatory T cells in long-lasting Graves disease. TCRdb ran MiXCR on the multiplex PCR reads and lists one entry per CDR3 protein. The sample lists 240,000 or so distinct CDR3 sequences, about 19% seen once, with over 11% in the top ten. Sample: peripheral blood mononuclear cells (PBMCs), taken at new diagnosis, from a patient treated with antithyroid drugs. Receptor source: a female donor with Graves disease. Each CDR3 is given with its conserved first and last residue. D genes are given only for firm matches. Size values are once, few and many counts, or a class for expanded clones, and some rows have none.

j_gene: TRBJ1-1
v_gene: TRBV18
d_gene: NA
len: 15
abundance: many
CDR3aa: CASSPPWIANTEAFF
CDR3nt: TGTGCCAGCTCACCACCCTGGATTGCGAACACTGAAGCTTTCTTT

j_gene: TRBJ2-3
v_gene: TRBV20-1
d_gene: TRBD2
len: 16
abundance: many
CDR3aa: CSARDHGGRDADTQYF
CDR3nt: TGCAGTGCTAGAGATCACGGCGGGAGGGACGCAGATACGCAGTATTTT

j_gene: TRBJ2-3
v_gene: TRBV11-3
d_gene: NA
len: 15
abundance: many
CDR3aa: CASSLLGSSTDTQYF
CDR3nt: TGTGCCAGCAGCTTACTCGGGTCTAGCACAGATACGCAGTATTTT

j_gene: TRBJ2-5
v_gene: TRBV5-1
d_gene: TRBD2
len: 14
abundance: NA
CDR3aa: CASSLSGREETQYF
CDR3nt: TGCGCCAGCAGCTTAAGCGGGAGGGAAGAGACCCAGTACTTC

j_gene: TRBJ1-6
v_gene: TRBV6-1
d_gene: TRBD1
len: 15
abundance: NA
CDR3aa: CASSNPTGVRSPLHF
CDR3nt: TGTGCCAGCAGTAACCCCACAGGGGTCAGATCACCCCTCCACTTT

j_gene: TRBJ1-4
v_gene: TRBV28
d_gene: NA
len: 13
abundance: many
CDR3aa: CASSLNTGEKLFF
CDR3nt: TGTGCCAGCAGTTTAAATACAGGCGAAAAACTGTTTTTT

j_gene: TRBJ2-7
v_gene: TRBV18
d_gene: TRBD1
len: 14
abundance: many
CDR3aa: CASSWDRYSYEQYF
CDR3nt: TGTGCCAGCTCGTGGGACAGATACTCCTACGAGCAGTACTTC

j_gene: TRBJ2-3
v_gene: TRBV7-3
d_gene: NA
len: 15
abundance: many
CDR3aa: CASSQRGQGGDTQYF
CDR3nt: TGTGCCAGCAGCCAGCGAGGACAGGGAGGGGATACGCAGTATTTT

j_gene: TRBJ2-1
v_gene: TRBV6-1
d_gene: NA
len: 13
abundance: NA
CDR3aa: CASSQTGWNEQFF
CDR3nt: TGTGCCAGCAGTCAAACCGGCTGGAATGAGCAGTTCTTC

j_gene: TRBJ2-5
v_gene: TRBV4-1
d_gene: TRBD1
len: 17
abundance: many
CDR3aa: CASSQHRGLTYQETQYF
CDR3nt: TGCGCCAGCAGCCAACACAGGGGGCTTACGTACCAAGAGACCCAGTACTTC

j_gene: TRBJ2-1
v_gene: TRBV15
d_gene: NA
len: 18
abundance: many
CDR3aa: CATSGGGLAVFPYNEQFF
CDR3nt: TGTGCCACCAGCGGGGGGGGGCTAGCGGTATTCCCCTACAATGAGCAGTTCTTC

j_gene: TRBJ2-2
v_gene: TRBV20-1
d_gene: NA
len: 13
abundance: many
CDR3aa: CSARARGTGELFF
CDR3nt: TGCAGTGCTAGAGCTCGCGGGACCGGGGAGCTGTTTTTT

j_gene: TRBJ2-5
v_gene: TRBV20-1
d_gene: TRBD2
len: 14
abundance: many
CDR3aa: CSARDGTSRKTQYF
CDR3nt: TGCAGTGCTAGAGACGGGACTAGCCGGAAGACCCAGTACTTC

j_gene: TRBJ2-5
v_gene: TRBV7-2
d_gene: TRBD2
len: 17
abundance: NA
CDR3aa: CASSQAGLAGGQETQYF
CDR3nt: TGTGCCAGCAGCCAAGCGGGACTAGCGGGGGGCCAAGAGACCCAGTACTTC

j_gene: TRBJ2-7
v_gene: TRBV15
d_gene: TRBD1
len: 15
abundance: few
CDR3aa: CATSRDGTGDYEQYF
CDR3nt: TGTGCCACCAGCAGAGACGGGACAGGGGACTACGAGCAGTACTTC

j_gene: TRBJ1-1
v_gene: TRBV7-3
d_gene: NA
len: 13
abundance: many
CDR3aa: CASRQTMNTEAFF
CDR3nt: TGTGCCAGTAGACAGACCATGAACACTGAAGCTTTCTTT

j_gene: TRBJ2-1
v_gene: TRBV6-2/TRBV6-3
d_gene: TRBD1
len: 11
abundance: NA
CDR3aa: CASSQDRVMFF
CDR3nt: TGTGCCAGCAGCCAGGACAGGGTAATGTTCTTC

j_gene: TRBJ1-2
v_gene: TRBV6-2/TRBV6-3
d_gene: NA
len: 13
abundance: NA
CDR3aa: CASSSGHGRDYTF
CDR3nt: TGTGCCAGCAGTTCTGGACACGGTCGAGACTACACCTTC

j_gene: TRBJ2-7
v_gene: TRBV7-9
d_gene: NA
len: 14
abundance: many
CDR3aa: CATMRAQSSYEQYF
CDR3nt: TGTGCCACCATGAGGGCCCAGAGCTCCTACGAGCAGTACTTC

j_gene: TRBJ2-4
v_gene: TRBV5-5
d_gene: NA
len: 16
abundance: many
CDR3aa: CASSFGQGFVKNIQYF
CDR3nt: TGTGCCAGCAGCTTTGGCCAGGGTTTTGTCAAAAACATTCAGTACTTC

j_gene: TRBJ1-6
v_gene: TRBV4-2
d_gene: NA
len: 15
abundance: few
CDR3aa: CASRPAGQQNSPLHF
CDR3nt: TGTGCCAGCAGGCCTGCCGGACAGCAGAATTCACCCCTCCACTTT

j_gene: TRBJ2-5
v_gene: TRBV9
d_gene: NA
len: 15
abundance: many
CDR3aa: CASSVGAGEGETQYF
CDR3nt: TGTGCCAGCAGCGTAGGGGCAGGGGAGGGAGAGACCCAGTACTTC

j_gene: TRBJ2-5
v_gene: TRBV29-1
d_gene: TRBD1
len: 13
abundance: many
CDR3aa: CSGGGQGKETQYF
CDR3nt: TGCAGCGGGGGGGGACAGGGAAAAGAGACCCAGTACTTC

j_gene: TRBJ2-1
v_gene: TRBV7-2
d_gene: NA
len: 15
abundance: many
CDR3aa: CASSPGLGTYNEQFF
CDR3nt: TGTGCCAGCAGCCCGGGACTTGGGACCTACAATGAGCAGTTCTTC

j_gene: TRBJ2-3
v_gene: TRBV7-7
d_gene: NA
len: 13
abundance: many
CDR3aa: CASSPPASDTQYF
CDR3nt: TGTGCCAGCAGCCCTCCGGCATCAGATACGCAGTATTTT

j_gene: TRBJ2-1
v_gene: TRBV7-2
d_gene: NA
len: 13
abundance: many
CDR3aa: CASSLATGPEQFF
CDR3nt: TGTGCCAGCAGCTTAGCCACAGGGCCTGAGCAGTTCTTC

j_gene: TRBJ1-1
v_gene: TRBV4-3
d_gene: NA
len: 15
abundance: NA
CDR3aa: CASSQDYGRNTEAFF
CDR3nt: TGCGCCAGCAGCCAAGATTACGGCCGCAACACTGAAGCTTTCTTT

j_gene: TRBJ2-3
v_gene: TRBV3-1
d_gene: TRBD2
len: 18
abundance: many
CDR3aa: CASSQDRVAGGYTDTQYF
CDR3nt: TGTGCCAGCAGCCAAGATCGAGTAGCGGGGGGATATACAGATACGCAGTATTTT

j_gene: TRBJ2-3
v_gene: TRBV5-1
d_gene: TRBD2
len: 15
abundance: many
CDR3aa: CASSFSSGSTDTQYF
CDR3nt: TGCGCCAGCAGCTTCAGTAGCGGGAGCACAGATACGCAGTATTTT

j_gene: TRBJ2-5
v_gene: TRBV14
d_gene: TRBD2
len: 14
abundance: NA
CDR3aa: CASSREGYQETQYF
CDR3nt: TGTGCCAGCAGCCGGGAGGGGTACCAAGAGACCCAGTACTTC

j_gene: TRBJ2-1
v_gene: TRBV6-2/TRBV6-3
d_gene: NA
len: 15
abundance: NA
CDR3aa: CASRDSGSSYNEQFF
CDR3nt: TGTGCCAGCAGGGACAGCGGAAGCTCCTACAATGAGCAGTTCTTC

j_gene: TRBJ2-7
v_gene: TRBV6-2/TRBV6-3
d_gene: TRBD2
len: 17
abundance: many
CDR3aa: CASRGLAGPSHRYEQYF
CDR3nt: TGTGCCAGCAGGGGGTTAGCGGGACCCTCTCACCGGTACGAGCAGTACTTC

j_gene: TRBJ2-3
v_gene: TRBV20-1
d_gene: TRBD2
len: 16
abundance: many
CDR3aa: CSRGTSGGRSTDTQYF
CDR3nt: TGCAGTAGGGGGACTAGCGGGGGTCGTAGCACAGATACGCAGTATTTT

j_gene: TRBJ1-6
v_gene: TRBV7-2
d_gene: NA
len: 14
abundance: many
CDR3aa: CASSLSGANSPLHF
CDR3nt: TGTGCCAGCAGCTTATCTGGCGCCAATTCACCCCTCCACTTT

j_gene: TRBJ2-1
v_gene: TRBV12-3/TRBV12-4
d_gene: NA
len: 15
abundance: many
CDR3aa: CASRPTSSGDDEQFF
CDR3nt: TGTGCCAGCAGACCAACTAGCTCGGGTGACGATGAGCAGTTCTTC

j_gene: TRBJ2-7
v_gene: TRBV4-1
d_gene: TRBD1
len: 16
abundance: NA
CDR3aa: CASSQRKGQGSYEQYF
CDR3nt: TGCGCCAGCAGCCAACGAAAGGGACAGGGTAGCTACGAGCAGTACTTC

j_gene: TRBJ2-5
v_gene: TRBV11-3
d_gene: NA
len: 13
abundance: many
CDR3aa: CASGVGQRETQYF
CDR3nt: TGTGCCAGCGGGGTCGGGCAGCGGGAGACCCAGTACTTC

j_gene: TRBJ1-6
v_gene: TRBV5-5
d_gene: NA
len: 15
abundance: NA
CDR3aa: CASRSNREKNSPLHF
CDR3nt: TGTGCCAGCAGATCGAACAGGGAAAAGAATTCACCCCTCCACTTT

j_gene: TRBJ2-5
v_gene: TRBV11-1
d_gene: NA
len: 15
abundance: many
CDR3aa: CASSFEGPPQETQYF
CDR3nt: TGTGCCAGCAGCTTCGAGGGACCCCCCCAAGAGACCCAGTACTTC

j_gene: TRBJ1-4
v_gene: TRBV9
d_gene: NA
len: 15
abundance: many
CDR3aa: CASSVVPGPNEKLFF
CDR3nt: TGTGCCAGCAGCGTAGTCCCCGGGCCTAATGAAAAACTGTTTTTT

j_gene: TRBJ2-5
v_gene: TRBV7-2
d_gene: TRBD2
len: 15
abundance: NA
CDR3aa: CASSLVGLAGETQYF
CDR3nt: TGTGCCAGCAGCTTAGTAGGACTAGCGGGGGAGACCCAGTACTTC

j_gene: TRBJ2-1
v_gene: TRBV7-8
d_gene: NA
len: 15
abundance: many
CDR3aa: CASSQEWGLHNEQFF
CDR3nt: TGTGCCAGCAGCCAAGAGTGGGGACTCCACAATGAGCAGTTCTTC